A selection of T cell receptor beta chains follows, all from one sample in a study of CD8 T cells in ankylosing spondylitis. MiXCR was run by TCRdb on the 5' RACE reads, yielding one entry per CDR3 protein. The sample has about 330,000 distinct CDR3 sequences, roughly 8% seen once. The sample taken for sequencing was blood, either unsorted or a sorted T cell fraction (not recorded which). These receptors were obtained from a male donor with ankylosing spondylitis. Both conserved end residues are part of each CDR3. The D gene is left open where the match is weak. Clone size is given for some rows only: seen once, a few or many times, or a class if the clone is expanded.

>TRBJ2-2|few|.|TRBV21-1
CASNRRRAQQLTGELFF
TGTGCCAGCAACCGGAGGCGCGCACAGCAACTAACCGGGGAGCTGTTTTTT
>TRBJ2-5|.|.|TRBV28
CASSFSWETQYF
TGTGCCAGCAGTTTCTCTTGGGAGACCCAGTACTTC
>TRBJ2-7|.|.|TRBV20-1
CSARDASPLAFSYEQYF
TGCAGTGCTAGAGATGCTAGCCCCCTAGCCTTCTCCTACGAGCAGTACTTC
>TRBJ2-2|few|.|TRBV28
CASSIPTSPGELFF
TGTGCCAGCAGTATACCCACTAGTCCCGGGGAGCTGTTTTTT
>TRBJ1-1|many|.|TRBV14
CASSQGQYTEAFF
TGTGCCAGCAGCCAAGGACAATACACTGAAGCTTTCTTT
>TRBJ2-3|many|TRBD1|TRBV7-9
CASSHGQGYTDTQYF
TGTGCCAGCAGTCATGGACAGGGATACACAGATACGCAGTATTTT
>TRBJ2-7|.|TRBD2|TRBV5-1
CASRSGGATYEQYF
TGCGCCAGCAGATCGGGGGGAGCCACCTACGAGCAGTACTTC
>TRBJ1-2|few|.|TRBV3-1
CASSRHGVYGYTF
TGTGCCAGCAGCCGTCACGGCGTATATGGCTACACCTTC
>TRBJ2-1|once|TRBD2|TRBV20-1
CCANPTGTSGGDEQFF
TGCTGTGCTAACCCAACCGGGACTAGCGGCGGGGATGAGCAGTTCTTC
>TRBJ1-1|many|.|TRBV7-2
CASSLAGGWMNTEAFF
TGTGCCAGCAGCTTAGCGGGGGGGTGGATGAACACTGAAGCTTTCTTT
>TRBJ1-2|.|.|TRBV29-1
CSVPGPSQTF
TGCAGCGTCCCTGGCCCATCCCAAACCTTC
>TRBJ1-1|few|.|TRBV5-8
CASSSPLRGAEAFF
TGTGCCAGCAGCTCACCTCTGCGGGGCGCTGAAGCTTTCTTT
>TRBJ2-1|once|TRBD2|TRBV4-2
CASSQAFAAGEVNEQFF
TGTGCCAGCAGCCAAGCGTTTGCGGCGGGAGAGGTTAATGAGCAGTTCTTC
>TRBJ2-1|many|.|TRBV12-3/TRBV12-4
CASSLYQNNEQFF
TGTGCCAGCAGTTTATATCAGAACAATGAGCAGTTCTTC
>TRBJ2-7|.|TRBD2|TRBV28
CACRGLAGEQYF
TGTGCCTGCAGGGGACTAGCTGGGGAGCAGTACTTC
>TRBJ2-1|.|TRBD2|TRBV20-1
CSARTSGSEQFF
TGCAGTGCTAGAACTAGCGGGAGTGAGCAGTTCTTC
>TRBJ2-7|few|TRBD2|TRBV6-2/TRBV6-3
CASSRLAGISYEQYF
TGTGCCAGCAGTCGACTAGCGGGGATTTCCTACGAGCAGTACTTC
>TRBJ2-2|.|TRBD2|TRBV4-2
CASSQSRTSGRAGTGELFF
TGTGCCAGCAGCCAGTCTCGGACTAGCGGGAGGGCCGGCACCGGGGAGCTGTTTTTT
>TRBJ1-5|.|.|TRBV5-1
CASSLGVYGNQPQHF
TGCGCCAGCAGCTTGGGGGTTTACGGCAATCAGCCCCAGCATTTT
>TRBJ1-6|few|.|TRBV6-1
CASSRSNTLSSYNSPLHF
TGTGCCAGCAGTCGGTCGAACACTCTTAGCTCCTATAATTCACCCCTCCACTTT
>TRBJ2-5|few|.|TRBV6-2/TRBV6-3
CASSDGGTQYF
TGTGCCAGCAGCGACGGGGGGACCCAGTACTTC
>TRBJ2-5|.|TRBD1|TRBV9
CARSPDRAGKTQYF
TGTGCCAGAAGTCCTGACAGGGCTGGTAAGACCCAGTACTTC
>TRBJ2-3|many|TRBD2|TRBV12-3/TRBV12-4
CAFSGGDTDTQYF
TGTGCCTTCTCGGGGGGGGACACAGATACGCAGTATTTT
>TRBJ1-2|many|TRBD1|TRBV10-3
CAISEELGQDRYGYTF
TGTGCCATCAGTGAGGAATTGGGACAGGATCGCTATGGCTACACCTTC
>TRBJ2-7|.|.|TRBV7-9
CASSSLGEPYEQYF
TGTGCCAGCAGCAGCCTGGGGGAGCCCTACGAGCAGTACTTC
>TRBJ2-7|.|TRBD1|TRBV5-1
CASSNPGQGYEQYF
TGCGCCAGCAGCAACCCGGGACAGGGCTACGAGCAGTACTTC
>TRBJ1-6|few|.|TRBV9
CASSVARVFSPLHF
TGTGCCAGCAGCGTAGCCAGGGTATTTTCACCCCTCCACTTT
>TRBJ2-1|few|TRBD2|TRBV20-1
CSAHGLAGPNEQFF
TGCAGTGCTCATGGACTAGCGGGACCGAATGAGCAGTTCTTC
>TRBJ2-7|few|TRBD1|TRBV20-1
CSAETGVSSYEQYF
TGCAGTGCTGAAACAGGGGTTAGCTCCTACGAGCAGTACTTC
>TRBJ2-1|.|TRBD2|TRBV20-1
CSARAAGGRYNEQFF
TGCAGTGCTAGAGCAGCGGGAGGGCGGTACAATGAGCAGTTCTTC
>TRBJ2-3|many|TRBD2|TRBV5-1
CASSGPSGSTDTQYF
TGCGCCAGCAGCGGACCTAGCGGCAGCACAGATACGCAGTATTTT
>TRBJ2-2|few|.|TRBV7-3
CASSRGGPGVTGELFF
TGTGCCAGCAGCCGTGGGGGTCCCGGGGTGACCGGGGAGCTGTTTTTT
>TRBJ2-2|many|.|TRBV7-9
CASRQLSGYTGELFF
TGTGCCAGCAGACAACTATCGGGATACACCGGGGAGCTGTTTTTT
>TRBJ2-1|.|.|TRBV10-3
CAISNRQGFDEQFF
TGTGCCATCAGCAATCGGCAGGGGTTCGATGAGCAGTTCTTC
>TRBJ2-7|few|.|TRBV20-1
CSAIGEARDEQYF
TGCAGTGCAATTGGGGAGGCCCGTGATGAGCAGTACTTC
>TRBJ2-1|many|.|TRBV5-1
CASSLEASLDDEQFF
TGCGCCAGCAGCTTGGAGGCTAGCCTAGACGATGAGCAGTTCTTC
>TRBJ2-1|many|.|TRBV7-2
CASSPSGLTYNEQFF
TGTGCCAGCAGTCCAAGCGGGTTAACCTACAATGAGCAGTTCTTC
>TRBJ2-7|many|.|TRBV12-3/TRBV12-4
CASSLMGTRGEQYF
TGTGCCAGCAGTTTAATGGGAACGCGTGGCGAGCAGTACTTC
>TRBJ2-3|few|.|TRBV18
CASSPGGRGDTQYF
TGTGCCAGCTCACCAGGAGGGAGAGGAGATACGCAGTATTTT
>TRBJ2-7|.|TRBD1|TRBV14
CASSQTRTGGYEQYF
TGTGCCAGCAGCCAAACGAGGACAGGGGGCTACGAGCAGTACTTC
>TRBJ1-3|few|.|TRBV27
CASSARWVSGNTIYF
TGTGCCAGCAGTGCCCGATGGGTCTCTGGAAACACCATATATTTT
>TRBJ2-1|few|TRBD1|TRBV28
CASSLPPTGTVRNEQFF
TGTGCCAGCAGTCTCCCGCCGACAGGGACGGTCCGCAATGAGCAGTTCTTC
>TRBJ2-1|.|.|TRBV10-2
CASSESGGGEQFF
TGCGCCAGCAGTGAGTCTGGGGGCGGGGAGCAGTTCTTC
>TRBJ2-3|.|.|TRBV29-1
CSVGAGLSDTQYF
TGCAGCGTTGGGGCAGGGTTATCAGATACGCAGTATTTT
>TRBJ1-1|few|TRBD1|TRBV12-3/TRBV12-4
CASRLTGGTTEAFF
TGTGCCAGCAGATTGACAGGGGGAACCACTGAAGCTTTCTTT